This paragraph reports one TCR beta chain. Its antigen is still unknown. No much larger clone exists at a distance of one base, and base qualities are not known. The germline V gene (reference sequence) specifies LNHDA as CDR1 and SQIVND as CDR2. V loses 5 bases, J loses 6 bases, and the germline ends lie 11 bases apart. From cysteine to phenylalanine, the CDR3 is 13 amino acids long. Only CDR3 DNA remains: 39 bases, in frame from the first base. The method was the immunoSEQ multiplex PCR assay. For the original study's pipeline: A statistical classification framework was built to diagnose cytomegalovirus status from the catalog of TCR beta chain sequences. What TCRdb holds here is the immuneACCESS table cut down to in-frame rearrangements. Part of the clones is not present; checked against another copy, under half of the missing clones reflect an unresolved V gene, and the others are unexplained. From that table come the V and J calls and clone size; the DNA was used to work out D and trimming. A total of approximately 76,000 clones appear in this sample, approximately 95% of them only once. The ten largest clones take up roughly 2.1% of the sample.

The data derive from a study of cytomegalovirus exposure and HLA in healthy donors (dated by TCRdb to the late 2010s). General notes on the study: A later analysis indicated that the roughly 130 validation repertoires were generated on the platform also employed for the 600 to 750 repertoires of the first cohort. The study combined high-throughput TCR immunosequencing, statistical association of individual TCRs with disease status, and machine learning to predict cytomegalovirus infection status. The aim of the study was to test whether cataloging public T cell receptors could identify signatures of past pathogen exposure. In addition to the first cohort of 666 subjects, a separate validation cohort of 130 or so different subjects was used. Broad study findings and their caveats: The validation cohort had no HLA typing available for a later analysis, so co-occurrence within that cohort was assessed over all 120 or so repertoires. A later analysis found that TCRs clustered in the first cohort also tended to co-occur in the roughly 120 validation repertoires, with 94% of cluster scores above 0. A total of fewer than 200 TCR beta chains were listed by the study as associated with cytomegalovirus. In vitro tests confirmed that three of the cytomegalovirus-associated TCR beta chains recognize cytomegalovirus antigens. According to the authors, the approach could potentially be generalized to other disease states and immunological phenotypes. In both the original and validation cohorts, the classifier was reported to diagnose cytomegalovirus status with high specificity and sensitivity. Across donors, most TCR sequences were observed very rarely, whereas some public TCRs were present in many individuals.

Separate from the roughly 630-subject first cohort, the validation cohort of roughly 110 subjects was the group to which the donors belonged. The V and J genes are TRBV19 and TRBJ2-1; possibly the D gene is TRBD2, per 5 matching bases. The clonotype was recovered from a woman between 18 and 29 years old in good health and CMV-seronegative. Source material: PBMCs. Here the CDR3 is given as CASSALGRNEQFF. In nucleotide form, the sequence is TGTGCCAGTAGTGCACTAGGGCGCAATGAGCAGTTCTTC.